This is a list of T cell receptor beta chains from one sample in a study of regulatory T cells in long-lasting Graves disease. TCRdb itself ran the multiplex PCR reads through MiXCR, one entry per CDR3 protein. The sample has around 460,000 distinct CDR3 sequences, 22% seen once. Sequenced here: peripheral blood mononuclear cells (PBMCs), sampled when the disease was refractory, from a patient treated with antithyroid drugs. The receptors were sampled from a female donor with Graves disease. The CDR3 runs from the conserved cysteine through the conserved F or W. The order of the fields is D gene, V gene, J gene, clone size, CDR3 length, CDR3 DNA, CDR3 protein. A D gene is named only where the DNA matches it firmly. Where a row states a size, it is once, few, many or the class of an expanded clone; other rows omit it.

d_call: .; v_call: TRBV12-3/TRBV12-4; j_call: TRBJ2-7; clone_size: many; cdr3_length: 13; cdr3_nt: TGTGCCAGCAGTTTAGACACCACCTACGAGCAGTACTTC; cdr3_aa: CASSLDTTYEQYF
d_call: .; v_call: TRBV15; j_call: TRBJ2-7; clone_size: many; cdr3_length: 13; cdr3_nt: TGTGCCACCAGCAGACCGGGCTCCTACGAGCAGTACTTC; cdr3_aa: CATSRPGSYEQYF
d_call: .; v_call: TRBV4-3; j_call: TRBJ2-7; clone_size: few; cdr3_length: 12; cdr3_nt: TGCGCCAGCAGCCAAGTAGGGTCCGAGCAGTACTTC; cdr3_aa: CASSQVGSEQYF
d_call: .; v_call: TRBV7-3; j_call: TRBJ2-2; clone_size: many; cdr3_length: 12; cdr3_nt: TGTGCCAGCCGGAGGGGCGACGGGGAGCTGTTTTTT; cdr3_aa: CASRRGDGELFF
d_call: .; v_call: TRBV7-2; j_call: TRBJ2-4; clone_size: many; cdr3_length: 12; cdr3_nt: TGTGCCAGCAGCTTAGCCGGGCGCATTCAGTACTTC; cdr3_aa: CASSLAGRIQYF
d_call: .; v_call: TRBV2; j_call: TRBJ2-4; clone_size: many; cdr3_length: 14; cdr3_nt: TGTGCCAGCAACTTAAGGCAGGGCAAAAACATTCAGTACTTC; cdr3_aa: CASNLRQGKNIQYF
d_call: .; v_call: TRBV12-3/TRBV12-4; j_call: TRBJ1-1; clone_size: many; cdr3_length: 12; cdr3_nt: TGTGCCAGCAGCACTGGGGACACTGAAGCTTTCTTT; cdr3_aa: CASSTGDTEAFF
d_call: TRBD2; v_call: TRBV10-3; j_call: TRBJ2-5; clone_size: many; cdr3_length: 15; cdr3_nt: TGTGCCATCAGTGACCGCGGGGGTCTTAGGGAGACCCAGTACTTC; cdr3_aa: CAISDRGGLRETQYF
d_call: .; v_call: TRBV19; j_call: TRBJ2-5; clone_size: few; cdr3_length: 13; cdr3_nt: TGTGCCAGTAGTATAGCTGGGGCGGAGACCCAGTACTTC; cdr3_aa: CASSIAGAETQYF
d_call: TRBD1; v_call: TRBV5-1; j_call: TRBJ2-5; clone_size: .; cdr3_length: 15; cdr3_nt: TGCGCCAGCAGCTCGGGACAGGGATTGGCGGAGACCCAGTACTTC; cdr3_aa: CASSSGQGLAETQYF
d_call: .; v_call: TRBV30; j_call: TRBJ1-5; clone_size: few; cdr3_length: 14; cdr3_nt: TGTGCCTGGAGTGTATTCCCCAGGGCTCAGCCCCAGCATTTT; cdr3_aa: CAWSVFPRAQPQHF
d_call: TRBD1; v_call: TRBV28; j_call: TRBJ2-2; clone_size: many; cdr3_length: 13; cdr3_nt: TGTGCCAGCAAGACAGGGTGGACCGGGGAGCTGTTTTTT; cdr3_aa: CASKTGWTGELFF
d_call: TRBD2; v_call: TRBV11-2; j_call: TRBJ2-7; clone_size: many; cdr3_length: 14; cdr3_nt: TGTGCCAGCAGCCTAGCGGGAGCAGTGGACGAGCAGTACTTC; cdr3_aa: CASSLAGAVDEQYF
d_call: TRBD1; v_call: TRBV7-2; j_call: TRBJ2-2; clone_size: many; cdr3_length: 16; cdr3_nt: TGTGCCAGCAGCCCGCACGACAGGGTAAACACCGGGGAGCTGTTTTTT; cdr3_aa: CASSPHDRVNTGELFF
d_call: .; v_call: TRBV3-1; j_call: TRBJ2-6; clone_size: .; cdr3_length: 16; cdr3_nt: TGTGCCAGCAGCCAAGATCTTGAGGTAACGGCCAACGTCCTGACTTTC; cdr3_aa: CASSQDLEVTANVLTF
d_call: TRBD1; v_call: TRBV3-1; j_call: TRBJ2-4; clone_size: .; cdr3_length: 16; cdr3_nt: TGTGCCAGCAGCCACGACAGGGGCGTCGGCAAAAACATTCAGTACTTC; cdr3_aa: CASSHDRGVGKNIQYF
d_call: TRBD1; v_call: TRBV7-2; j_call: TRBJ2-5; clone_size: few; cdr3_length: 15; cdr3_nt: TGTGCCAGCAGCTTACCAAGGGGGCCTCAAGAGACCCAGTACTTC; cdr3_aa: CASSLPRGPQETQYF
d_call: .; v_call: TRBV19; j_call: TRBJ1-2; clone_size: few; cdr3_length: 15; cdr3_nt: TGTGCCAGTCGCCTACCTCGACGGTCTAACTATGGCTACACCTTC; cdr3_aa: CASRLPRRSNYGYTF